This T cell receptor beta chain was captured by sequencing in a study of T cell responses to AZD1222 COVID-19 vaccine. Across the study: Second doses at about 4 or about 12 weeks were pooled.

General study findings and limits: It was only 6 or 7 AZD1222 recipients who were seropositive at baseline. Vaccination with two AZD1222 doses was followed by a rise in Spike-specific TCR breadth and depth.

The protocol was immunoSEQ multiplex PCR, while the TCRdb copy is restricted to in-frame clones and leaves out a portion. Of 100,000 to 150,000 clones listed, 80% to 90% were seen once; the top ten hold 1.5% to 2%. Germline-derived CDR1 and CDR2 are SGHTS and YDEGEE. This CDR3 has 15 amino acids. V lost 0 bases and J lost 0, with 9 bases in between. Note on this clone: Its antigen is as yet unknown.

The receptor comes from an adult in good health. The material sequenced was peripheral blood, taken on day 0 of AZD1222 vaccination. The chain employs TRBV5-8 and TRBJ1-1, with D perhaps TRBD1 (5 bases). This CDR3 reads CASSLAGRVNTEAFF. CDR3 coding DNA: TGTGCCAGCAGCTTGGCAGGGAGAGTGAACACTGAAGCTTTCTTT.